The TCR beta chain under discussion was sequenced for a study of Ad26.COV2.S vaccination and SARS-CoV-2 variants. Across the study: Within the COV1001 Ad26.COV2.S trial arm, the donor was enrolled.

V dropped 6 bases and J dropped 2; count of bases not matched to a gene: 2. Germline values: CDR1 LGHNT, CDR2 FRNRAP. The CDR3 loop spans 14 amino acids. General study findings and limits: There was reportedly substantial breadth in spike-specific CD8+ and CD4+ T cell responses after vaccination. Ad26.COV2.S recipients had broader spike-specific TCRs (P = 0.0014).

With respect to this clone: The antigen remains unidentified.

Treatment described: roughly 18 received Ad26.COV2.S at low or high dose, single or two shots; several received placebo; per-sample allocation not given. It was on day 63 after the first vaccine or placebo injection that samples were taken. Here immunoSEQ multiplex PCR was the method, and the copy in TCRdb shows in-frame clones only, minus some. The sample lists 400,000 to 450,000 clones, over 75% occurring once. V and J are TRBV12-5 and TRBJ2-1; 9 nucleotides agree with TRBD2. This TCR came from a person aged 18-60 years who received the Ad26.COV2.S COVID-19 vaccine or a placebo. Source: peripheral blood, taken in a trial of Ad26.COV2.S vaccine versus placebo. The chain's CDR3 is CASGIAGAYNEQFF. In DNA form, the CDR3 reads TGTGCTAGTGGCATAGCGGGAGCCTACAATGAGCAGTTCTTC.